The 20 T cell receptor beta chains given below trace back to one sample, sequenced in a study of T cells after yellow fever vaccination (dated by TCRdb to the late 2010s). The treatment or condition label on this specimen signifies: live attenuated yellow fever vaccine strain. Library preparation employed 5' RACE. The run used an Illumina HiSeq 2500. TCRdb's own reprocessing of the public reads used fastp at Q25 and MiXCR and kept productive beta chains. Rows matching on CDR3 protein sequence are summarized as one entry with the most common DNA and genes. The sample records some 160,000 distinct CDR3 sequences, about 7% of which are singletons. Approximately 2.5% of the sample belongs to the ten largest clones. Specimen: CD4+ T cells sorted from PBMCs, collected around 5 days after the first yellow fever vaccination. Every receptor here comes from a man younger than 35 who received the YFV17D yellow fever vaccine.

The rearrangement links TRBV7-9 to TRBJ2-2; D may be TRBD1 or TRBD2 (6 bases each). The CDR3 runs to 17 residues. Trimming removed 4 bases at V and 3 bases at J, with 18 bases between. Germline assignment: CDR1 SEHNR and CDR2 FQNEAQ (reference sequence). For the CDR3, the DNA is TGTGCCAGCAGCTCACCCCCGGGGGCGGTTTACACCGGGGAGCTGTTTTTT. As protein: CASSSPPGAVYTGELFF.

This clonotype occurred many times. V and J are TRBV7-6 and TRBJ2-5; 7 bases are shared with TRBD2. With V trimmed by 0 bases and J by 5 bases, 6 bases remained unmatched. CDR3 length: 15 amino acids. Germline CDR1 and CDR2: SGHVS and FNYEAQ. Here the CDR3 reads CASSLAGTKGETQYF. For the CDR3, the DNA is TGTGCCAGCAGCTTAGCAGGGACTAAAGGGGAGACCCAGTACTTC.

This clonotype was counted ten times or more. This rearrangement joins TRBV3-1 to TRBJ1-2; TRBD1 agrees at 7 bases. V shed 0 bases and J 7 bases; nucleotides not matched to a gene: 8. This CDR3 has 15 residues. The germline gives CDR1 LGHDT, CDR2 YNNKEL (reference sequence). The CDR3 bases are TGTGCCAGCAGCCAAGATACAGGGGCCTTTGGTGGCTACACCTTC. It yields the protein CASSQDTGAFGGYTF.

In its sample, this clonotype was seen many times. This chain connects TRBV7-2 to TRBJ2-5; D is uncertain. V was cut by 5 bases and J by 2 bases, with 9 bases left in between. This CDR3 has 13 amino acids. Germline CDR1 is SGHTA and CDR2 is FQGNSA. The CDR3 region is CASSRRMQETQYF. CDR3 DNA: TGTGCCAGCAGCCGAAGGATGCAAGAGACCCAGTACTTC.

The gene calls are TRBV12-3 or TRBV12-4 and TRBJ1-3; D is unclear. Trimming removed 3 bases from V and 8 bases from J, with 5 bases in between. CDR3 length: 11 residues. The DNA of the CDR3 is TGTGCCAGCAGTTTCGTAGACACCATATATTTT. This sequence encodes CASSFVDTIYF.

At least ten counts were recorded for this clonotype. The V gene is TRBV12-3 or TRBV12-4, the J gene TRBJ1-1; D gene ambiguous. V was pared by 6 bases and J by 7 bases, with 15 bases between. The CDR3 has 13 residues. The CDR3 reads CASSLDEAVEAFF. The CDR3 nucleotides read TGTGCCAGCAGCCTAGATGAAGCTGTTGAAGCTTTCTTT.

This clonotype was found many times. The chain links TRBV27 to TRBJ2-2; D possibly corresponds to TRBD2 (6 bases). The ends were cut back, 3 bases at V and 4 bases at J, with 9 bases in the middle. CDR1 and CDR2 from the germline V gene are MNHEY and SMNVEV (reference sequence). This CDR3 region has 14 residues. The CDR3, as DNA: TGTGCCAGCAGTTTCCCCGGGGGCACCGGGGAGCTGTTTTTT. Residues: CASSFPGGTGELFF.

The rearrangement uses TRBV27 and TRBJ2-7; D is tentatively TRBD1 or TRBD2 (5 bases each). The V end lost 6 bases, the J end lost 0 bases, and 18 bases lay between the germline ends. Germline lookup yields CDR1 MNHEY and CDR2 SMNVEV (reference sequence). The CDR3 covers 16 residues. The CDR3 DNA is TGTGCCAGCAGCCGGTCTCGGGGACCGAGCTCCTACGAGCAGTACTTC. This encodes CASSRSRGPSSYEQYF.

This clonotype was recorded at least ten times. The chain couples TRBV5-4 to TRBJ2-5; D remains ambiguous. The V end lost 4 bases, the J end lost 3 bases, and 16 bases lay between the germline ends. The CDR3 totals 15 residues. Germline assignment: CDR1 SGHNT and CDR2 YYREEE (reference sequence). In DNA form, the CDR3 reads TGTGCCAGCAGCCCCTCGGGCCAGTTGGAAGAGACCCAGTACTTC. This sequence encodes CASSPSGQLEETQYF.

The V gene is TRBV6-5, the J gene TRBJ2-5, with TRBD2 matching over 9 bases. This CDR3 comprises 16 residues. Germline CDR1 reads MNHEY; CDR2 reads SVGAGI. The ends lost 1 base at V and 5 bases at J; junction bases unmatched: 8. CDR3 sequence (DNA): TGTGCCAGCAGTTACTGGGGCGGGGGGGCCCAGGAGACCCAGTACTTC. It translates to CASSYWGGGAQETQYF.

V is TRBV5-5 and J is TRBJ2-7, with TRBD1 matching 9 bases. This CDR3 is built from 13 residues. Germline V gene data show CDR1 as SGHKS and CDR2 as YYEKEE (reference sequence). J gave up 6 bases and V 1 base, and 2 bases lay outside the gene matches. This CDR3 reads CASSLTGGGEQYV. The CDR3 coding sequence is TGTGCCAGCAGCTTGACAGGGGGCGGCGAGCAGTACGTC.

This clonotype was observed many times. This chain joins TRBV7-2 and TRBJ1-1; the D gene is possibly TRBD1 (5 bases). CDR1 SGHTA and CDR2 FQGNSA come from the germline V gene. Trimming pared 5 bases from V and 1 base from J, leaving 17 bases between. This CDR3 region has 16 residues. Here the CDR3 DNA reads TGTGCCAGCAGCCCCCAGTCCGCGGGGGGGAACACTGAAGCTTTCTTT. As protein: CASSPQSAGGNTEAFF.

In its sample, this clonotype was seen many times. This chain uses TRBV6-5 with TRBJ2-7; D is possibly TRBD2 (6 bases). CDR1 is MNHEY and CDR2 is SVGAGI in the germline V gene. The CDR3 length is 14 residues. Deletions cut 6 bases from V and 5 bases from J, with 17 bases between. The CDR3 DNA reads TGTGCCAGCAGACCCTCCCTAGCGAGCCACGAGCAGTACTTC. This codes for CASRPSLASHEQYF.

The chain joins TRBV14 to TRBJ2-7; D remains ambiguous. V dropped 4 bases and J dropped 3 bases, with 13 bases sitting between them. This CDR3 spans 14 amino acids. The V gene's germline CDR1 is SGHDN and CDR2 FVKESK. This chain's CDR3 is CASSRRRWDYEQYF. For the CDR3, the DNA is TGTGCCAGCAGCCGAAGACGATGGGACTACGAGCAGTACTTC.

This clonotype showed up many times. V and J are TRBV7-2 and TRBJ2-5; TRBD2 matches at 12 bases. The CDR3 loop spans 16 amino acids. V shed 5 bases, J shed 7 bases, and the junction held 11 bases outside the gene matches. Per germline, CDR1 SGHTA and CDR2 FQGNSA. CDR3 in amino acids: CASSQSLAGGPGTQYF. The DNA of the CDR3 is TGTGCCAGCAGCCAATCACTAGCGGGGGGCCCCGGGACCCAGTACTTC. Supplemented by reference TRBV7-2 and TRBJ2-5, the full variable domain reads GAGVSQSPSNKVTEKGKDVELRCDPISGHTALYWYRQSLGQGLEFLIYFQGNSAPDKSGLPSDRFSAERTGGSVSTLTIQRTQQEDSAVYLCASSQSLAGGPGTQYFGPGTRLLVL.

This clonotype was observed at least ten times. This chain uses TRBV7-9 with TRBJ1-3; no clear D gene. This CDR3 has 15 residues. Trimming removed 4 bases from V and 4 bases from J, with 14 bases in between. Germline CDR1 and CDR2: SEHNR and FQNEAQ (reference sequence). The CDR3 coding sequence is TGTGCCAGCAGCTCTCGCGGGTCACCAGGAAACACCATATATTTT. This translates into CASSSRGSPGNTIYF.

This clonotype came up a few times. The CDR3 spells CASSDFPGQGQQPQHF. CDR3 coding DNA: TGCGCCAGCAGTGACTTTCCGGGACAGGGGCAACAGCCCCAGCATTTT. The chain uses TRBV10-2 and TRBJ1-5, with 10 nucleotides matching TRBD1. This CDR3 is 16 amino acids long. CDR1 is WSHSY and CDR2 is SAAADI in the germline V gene. The junction had 9 bases not matched to a gene; V was cut back by 3 bases and J by 7 bases.

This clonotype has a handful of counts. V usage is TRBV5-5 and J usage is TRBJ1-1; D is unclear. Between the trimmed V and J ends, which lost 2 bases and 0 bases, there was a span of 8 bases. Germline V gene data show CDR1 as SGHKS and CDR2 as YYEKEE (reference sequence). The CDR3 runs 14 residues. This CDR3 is CASSLQRMNTEAFF. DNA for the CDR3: TGTGCCAGCAGCTTACAAAGGATGAACACTGAAGCTTTCTTT.

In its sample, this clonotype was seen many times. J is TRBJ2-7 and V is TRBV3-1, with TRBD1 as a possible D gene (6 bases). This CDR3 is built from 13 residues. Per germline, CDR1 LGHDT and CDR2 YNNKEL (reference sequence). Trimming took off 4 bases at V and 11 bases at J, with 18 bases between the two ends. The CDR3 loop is CASSPTPTGIKYF. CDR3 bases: TGTGCCAGCAGCCCTACTCCGACAGGTATAAAGTACTTC.

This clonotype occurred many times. CDR3 loop: CASSLDLGGTEAFF. DNA for the CDR3: TGTGCCAGCAGCTTGGACCTTGGAGGGACTGAAGCTTTCTTT. The J gene is TRBJ1-1, the V gene TRBV5-4; no clear D gene. Germline V CDR1 and CDR2: SGHNT, YYREEE (reference sequence). The CDR3 is made up of 14 amino acids. V was pared by 0 bases and J by 5 bases, with 11 bases between.